This T cell receptor beta chain is from a study of T cells after yellow fever vaccination. Per the germline V gene, CDR1 is SGHTS and CDR2 is YDEGEE. Trimming stripped 4 bases from V and 0 bases from J, with 17 bases between. The CDR3 spans 17 residues. Researchers made TCR cDNA using 5'RACE template switching, and this step added a universal primer site and UMIs. One entry per CDR3 protein, called by TCRdb with MiXCR from the 5' RACE reads. Of more than 450,000 distinct CDR3 sequences in the sample, 21% were seen once. To note about this clonotype: The antigen remains unidentified.

Notes on the study in general: Post-booster reappearance was seen for most primary-vaccination clones (roughly 96% CD4, 88% CD8). Weaker overall was a secondary response that nonetheless peaked faster, on day 5 versus 15. The presence of abundant clonotypes contaminating from the bulk population was possible in FACS-sorted repertoires.

The TCR originated in a man aged 18 to 30 who received the YFV17D yellow fever vaccine. The source material was PBMCs, sampled about 20 days after the first yellow fever vaccination. The gene calls are TRBV5-8 and TRBJ2-4, with D unresolved. CDR3 nucleotide sequence: TGTGCCAGCAGCCCGAGACAAGGCTCACTAGCCAAAAACATTCAGTACTTC. Protein product: CASSPRQGSLAKNIQYF.